The clone carrying this T cell receptor (beta chain) was found once. Its antigen is not known. TCRdb analysed the 5' RACE reads with MiXCR anew, one entry per CDR3 protein. The sample has a few hundred thousand distinct CDR3 sequences; 15% to 20% are singletons. This sample was taken from a study of T-cell memory formation after mild COVID-19. Study-wide context: There were largely donor-specific TCR clusters.

General study findings and limits: The authors left the SARS-CoV-2 specificity of second-wave clones peaking on day 37 unconfirmed.

The V gene's germline CDR1 is MDHEN and CDR2 SYDVKM. V was clipped by 7 bases and J by 6 bases, with 13 bases between them. The CDR3 is made up of 13 amino acids. V gene TRBV28 combines with J gene TRBJ2-1, with D perhaps TRBD2 (5 bases). The receptor's source is a man between 18 and 35 years old who had mild COVID-19 (a few samples of this study predate the infection). Cell type and time point are not known. Specimen: PBMCs or a T cell subset sorted from them (not recorded which). The CDR3 spells CASNQGLTNEQFF. In nucleotides, the CDR3 is TGTGCCAGCAATCAAGGACTTACCAATGAGCAGTTCTTC. The complete variable domain, with remaining parts taken from reference TRBV28 and TRBJ2-1, reads DVKVTQSSRYLVKRTGEKVFLECVQDMDHENMFWYRQDPGLGLRLIYFSYDVKMKEKGDIPEGYSVSREKKERFSLILESASTNQTSMYLCASNQGLTNEQFFGPGTRLTVL.